This TCR beta chain was found in a study of cytomegalovirus exposure and HLA in healthy donors. Study results and caveats: Overall, around 160 TCR beta chains were annotated as cytomegalovirus-associated.

As regards this clone: As yet, its antigen is unknown.

Sequencing used immunoSEQ multiplex PCR; TCRdb keeps in-frame clones, though not all of them. The sample includes more than 60,000 clones, 95% to 97% of them seen just once. This CDR3 comprises 15 residues. Germline V gene lookup returns CDR1 WSHSY and CDR2 SAAADI. The V segment lost 0 bases and the J segment 5 bases; nucleotides outside the gene matches: 4. The sequenced material came from PBMCs. The chain uses TRBV10-2 and TRBJ2-5; 9 nucleotides align to TRBD2. This TCR came from a woman between 18 and 30 years old in good health and CMV-seropositive. As DNA, the CDR3 is TGCGCCAGCAGTGAGTCAACTAGCGGGTGGGAGACCCAGTACTTC. Translated, it gives CASSESTSGWETQYF.